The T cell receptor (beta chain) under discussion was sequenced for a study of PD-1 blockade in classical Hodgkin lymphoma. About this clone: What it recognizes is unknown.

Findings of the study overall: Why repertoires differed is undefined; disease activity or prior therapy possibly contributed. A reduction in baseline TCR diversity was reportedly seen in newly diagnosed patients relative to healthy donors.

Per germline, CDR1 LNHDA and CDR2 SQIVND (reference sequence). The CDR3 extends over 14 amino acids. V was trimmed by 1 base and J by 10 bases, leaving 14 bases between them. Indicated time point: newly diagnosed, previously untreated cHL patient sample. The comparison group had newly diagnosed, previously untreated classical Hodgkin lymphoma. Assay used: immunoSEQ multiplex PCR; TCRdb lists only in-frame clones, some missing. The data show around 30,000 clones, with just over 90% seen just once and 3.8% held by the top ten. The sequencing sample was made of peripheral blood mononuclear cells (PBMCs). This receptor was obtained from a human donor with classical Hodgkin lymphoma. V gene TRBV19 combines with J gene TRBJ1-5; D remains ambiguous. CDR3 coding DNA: TGTGCCAGTAGTATAGGGGCAGTAGGCGGCCCCCAGCATTTT. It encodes CASSIGAVGGPQHF.